This entry lists 18 T cell receptor beta chains sequenced from one sample in a study of fetal regulatory T cell absence and autoimmunity. Libraries were prepared by immunoSEQ multiplex PCR; TCRdb keeps only in-frame clonotypes and omits some of them. The repertoire includes 95,000 to 100,000 clones, approximately 75% of them detected once, and roughly 2% sits in the top ten. The sequenced sample consisted of pancreas tissue. The receptors were gathered from a male donor with IPEX syndrome.

This clone is a singleton in its sample. The chain recombines TRBV6-1 with TRBJ2-2; D is unclear. The length of the CDR3 is 14 residues. The germline V and J ends were trimmed by 7 bases and 6 bases, with 15 bases remaining between them. The germline V gene encodes CDR1 MNHNS and CDR2 SASEGT. The CDR3, as DNA: TGTGCCAGCATAAAGCCATGGGGTTCCGGGGAGCTGTTTTTT. It yields the protein CASIKPWGSGELFF.

J is TRBJ2-3 and V is TRBV6-1; the D call may be TRBD1 or TRBD2 (5 bases each). The V gene lost 3 bases and the J gene lost 4 bases, with 14 bases spanning the gap. The CDR3 runs to 15 residues. CDR1 is MNHNS, CDR2 SASEGT, per germline. The CDR3 protein is CASSEGLSGADTQYF. In nucleotides, the CDR3 is TGTGCCAGCAGTGAGGGGCTAAGCGGTGCAGATACGCAGTATTTT.

The genes are TRBV19 and TRBJ1-2, with a tentative D call TRBD1 (5 bases). Trimming pared 7 bases from V and 0 bases from J, leaving 12 bases between. The CDR3 contains 14 residues. Germline loops: CDR1 LNHDA, CDR2 SQIVND (reference sequence). CDR3 loop: CASTGGLANYGYTF. CDR3 sequence (DNA): TGTGCCAGTACCGGGGGGTTAGCTAACTATGGCTACACCTTC.

The rearrangement uses TRBV5-6 and TRBJ2-3; 7 nucleotides agree with TRBD2. The CDR3 consists of 16 residues. Germline trimming cut 0 bases from V and 0 bases from J; bases unmatched to any gene: 4. Germline assignment: CDR1 SGHDT and CDR2 YYEEEE. CDR3 residues: CASSLVAGLSTDTQYF. The CDR3 region has the DNA TGTGCCAGCAGCTTGGTAGCGGGTCTAAGCACAGATACGCAGTATTTT.

Concerning this clone itself: Its ends do not fully match the called genes, so a read error is possible. This chain uses TRBV5-6 with TRBJ1-2; D possibly corresponds to TRBD1 (5 bases). The CDR3 loop spans 11 amino acids. From germline, CDR1 is SGHDT and CDR2 YYEEEE. Written as DNA, the CDR3 is TGTGCCAGCAGCCTGGGACGGTCCGTGGGCTTC. This gives the protein CASSLGRSVGF.

The chain uses TRBV20-1 and TRBJ2-1; D possibly corresponds to TRBD2 (5 bases). The CDR3 sequence is 11 residues long. CDR1 DFQATT and CDR2 SNEGSKA come from the germline V gene (reference sequence). V was cut by 6 bases and J by 5 bases, with 8 bases left in between. The CDR3 spells CSALGNNEQFF. The CDR3 DNA sequence: TGCAGTGCACTAGGCAACAATGAGCAGTTCTTC.

The genes are TRBV10-3 and TRBJ2-3; 15 bases match TRBD2. Per the germline V gene, CDR1 is ENHRY and CDR2 is SYGVKD. CDR3 length: 16 amino acids. The J segment lost 4 bases and the V segment lost 6 bases, leaving 5 bases of the junction unmatched. The CDR3 DNA reads TGTGCCATCAGGGGGACTAGCGGGGGGAATGCAGATACGCAGTATTTT. It specifies CAIRGTSGGNADTQYF.

This chain links TRBV2 with TRBJ2-2; perhaps TRBD1 as D (6 bases). The germline CDR1 and CDR2 sequences are SNHLY and FYNNEI. This CDR3 has 15 amino acids. Trimming stripped 4 bases from V and 1 base from J, with 10 bases between. The CDR3 DNA reads as TGTGCCAGCAGTGGCCCGGGACAGAACACCGGGGAGCTGTTTTTT. Translated: CASSGPGQNTGELFF.

This clone was seen only a few times. The chain employs TRBV7-8 and TRBJ1-5, with TRBD1 matching 10 bases. The CDR3 is made up of 14 amino acids. With V trimmed by 5 bases and J by 5 bases, 3 bases remained unmatched. Germline values: CDR1 SGHVS, CDR2 FQNEAQ. The CDR3 DNA sequence: TGTGCCAGCAGCGCGACAGGGGGCCATCAGCCCCAGCATTTT. Translating gives CASSATGGHQPQHF. The full variable domain, its missing parts supplied by reference TRBV7-8 and TRBJ1-5, is GAGVSQSPRYKVAKRGQDVALRCDPISGHVSLFWYQQALGQGPEFLTYFQNEAQLDKSGLPSDRFFAERPEGSVSTLKIQRTQQEDSAVYLCASSATGGHQPQHFGDGTRLSIL.

The CDR3 loop is CASSKKDRGGYTF. DNA for the CDR3: TGTGCCAGCAGCAAAAAGGACAGGGGAGGCTACACCTTC. J is TRBJ1-2 and V is TRBV21-1; the table's D call, TRBD1, was not checked against the DNA. TRBV21-1 is a pseudogene locus. The CDR3 consists of 13 residues.

This chain uses TRBV2 with TRBJ2-1; no clear D. Germline assignment: CDR1 SNHLY and CDR2 FYNNEI. CDR3 size: 11 residues. The ends were cut back, 6 bases at V and 10 bases at J, with 10 bases in the middle. CDR3 protein: CASRLAWEQFF. The CDR3 DNA is TGTGCCAGCAGATTGGCTTGGGAGCAGTTCTTC.

This clone showed up just once. V is TRBV5-4 and J is TRBJ1-1; D may be TRBD1 (6 bases). The length of the CDR3 is 15 residues. CDR1 is SGHNT and CDR2 is YYREEE in the germline V gene (reference sequence). V gave up 2 bases and J gave up 5 bases, with 16 bases separating them. The CDR3 spells CASSLGGGRGTEAFF. CDR3 coding DNA: TGTGCCAGCAGCTTAGGAGGAGGGAGGGGGACTGAAGCTTTCTTT.

The chain recombines TRBV7-2 with TRBJ2-7, with D unclear. The germline gives CDR1 SGHTA, CDR2 FQGNSA. This CDR3 contains 13 residues. Trimming removed 0 bases at V and 3 bases at J, with 6 bases between. The CDR3 DNA follows: TGTGCCAGCAGCTTAGCGGGGTACTACGAGCAGTACTTC. Protein sequence: CASSLAGYYEQYF.

The gene calls are TRBV5-1 and TRBJ1-1, with TRBD1 identical over 9 bases. The germline gives CDR1 SGHRS, CDR2 YFSETQ. V lost 0 bases, J lost 11 bases, and 2 bases stayed unmatched. The CDR3 has 12 residues. CDR3 coding DNA: TGCGCCAGCAGCTTGGGACAGGGGGTCGCTTTCTTT. Protein: CASSLGQGVAFF.

This chain connects TRBV7-8 to TRBJ2-7; maybe TRBD2 (6 bases). This CDR3 contains 14 residues. V lost 2 bases and J lost 3, with 11 bases in between. Germline loops: CDR1 SGHVS, CDR2 FQNEAQ. The CDR3 DNA sequence: TGTGCCAGCAGCTTACCGGGAGCCGTCTACGAGCAGTACTTC. Its protein is CASSLPGAVYEQYF.

This sequence joins TRBV27 and TRBJ1-2, with 7 bases fitting TRBD1. The CDR3 is 15 residues long. Germline V gene lookup returns CDR1 MNHEY and CDR2 SMNVEV (reference sequence). V lost 5 bases, J lost 2 bases, and 8 bases stayed unmatched. CDR3 protein: CASSTMTGKNYGYTF. The CDR3 DNA reads as TGTGCCAGCAGTACCATGACAGGGAAGAACTATGGCTACACCTTC.

The chain combines TRBV30 with TRBJ1-2; D possibly corresponds to TRBD1 (5 bases). Deletions cut 3 bases from V and 4 bases from J, with 15 bases between. Germline V gene lookup returns CDR1 GTSNPN and CDR2 SVGIG (reference sequence). The CDR3 extends over 14 amino acids. CDR3 loop: CAWSRDGTFYGYTF. The CDR3 nucleotides read TGTGCCTGGAGCCGGGACGGGACTTTCTATGGCTACACCTTC.

This rearrangement joins TRBV5-1 to TRBJ1-5; perhaps TRBD1 as D (6 bases). CDR3 length: 13 amino acids. Germline V gene sequence: CDR1 SGHRS, CDR2 YFSETQ. The V and J ends lost 2 bases and 4 bases respectively, with 7 bases between them. The CDR3 region has the DNA TGCGCCAGCAGCTTCGGACAGAATCAGCCCCAGCATTTT. This codes for CASSFGQNQPQHF. The complete variable domain, with remaining parts taken from reference TRBV5-1 and TRBJ1-5, reads KAGVTQTPRYLIKTRGQQVTLSCSPISGHRSVSWYQQTPGQGLQFLFEYFSETQRNKGNFPGRFSGRQFSNSRSEMNVSTLELGDSALYLCASSFGQNQPQHFGDGTRLSIL.